This T cell receptor beta chain was retrieved from a study of graft-versus-host responses after intestinal transplantation. About the study: Among the recipients, all got anti-thymocyte globulin induction and then tacrolimus and steroids for roughly three years.

This clone was counted a few times. One junction end disagrees with the germline gene, perhaps due to a read error. Responders that carried the CFSE label, about 200,000 of them, were plated with about 200,000 irradiated, violet-dye-labeled stimulator cells. Broader study findings: Some patients had graft-donor T cell macrochimerism. In their allografts, the ratios of graft-versus-host to host-versus-graft T cell clones were high.

The table came from immunoSEQ multiplex PCR; TCRdb's copy has only in-frame clones and leaves some out. This table holds 9,400 or so clones, approximately 30% found once. Germline V lookup: CDR1 MNHEY, CDR2 SVGAGI. There are 12 residues in the CDR3. The receptor's source is a human patient who received an intestinal transplant. This sequence joins TRBV6-5 and TRBJ1-6, with D perhaps matching TRBD1 (5 bases). The sample was alloreactive CD4+ T cells from a mixed lymphocyte reaction culture, taken before intestinal transplant. Subset specified: CFSE-low proliferating T cells sorted from roughly 6-day pre-transplant mixed lymphocyte reaction (GvH or HvG direction). The CDR3 loop is CASKGNNSPLHF. The CDR3 nucleotides read TGTGCCAGCAAGGGGAATAACTCACCCCTCCACTTT.